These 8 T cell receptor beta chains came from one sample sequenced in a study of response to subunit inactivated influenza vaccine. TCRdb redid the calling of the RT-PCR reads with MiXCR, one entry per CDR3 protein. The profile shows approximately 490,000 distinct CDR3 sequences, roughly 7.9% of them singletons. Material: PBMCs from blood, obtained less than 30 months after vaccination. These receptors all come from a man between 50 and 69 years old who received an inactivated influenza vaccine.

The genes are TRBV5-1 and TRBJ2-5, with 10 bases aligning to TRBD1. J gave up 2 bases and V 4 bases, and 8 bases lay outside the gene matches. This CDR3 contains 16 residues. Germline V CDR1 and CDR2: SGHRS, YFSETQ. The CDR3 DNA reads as TGCGCCAGCAGCATTCGACAGGGGGCGAGACAAGAGACCCAGTACTTC. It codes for CASSIRQGARQETQYF.

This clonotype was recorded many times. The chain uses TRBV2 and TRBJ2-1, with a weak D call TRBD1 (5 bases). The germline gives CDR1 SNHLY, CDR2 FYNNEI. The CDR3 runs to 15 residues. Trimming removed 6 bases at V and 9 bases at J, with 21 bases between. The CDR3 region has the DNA TGTGCCAGCAGAGAGGACACAACCCGGCGGATTGAGCAGTTCTTC. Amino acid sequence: CASREDTTRRIEQFF.

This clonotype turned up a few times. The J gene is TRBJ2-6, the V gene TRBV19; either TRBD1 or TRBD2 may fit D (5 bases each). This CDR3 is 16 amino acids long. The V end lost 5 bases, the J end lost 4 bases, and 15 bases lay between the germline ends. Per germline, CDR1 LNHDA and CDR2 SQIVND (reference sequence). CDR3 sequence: CASSSSGAGGANVLTF. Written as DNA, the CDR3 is TGTGCCAGTAGTTCTTCCGGGGCTGGAGGGGCCAACGTCCTGACTTTC.

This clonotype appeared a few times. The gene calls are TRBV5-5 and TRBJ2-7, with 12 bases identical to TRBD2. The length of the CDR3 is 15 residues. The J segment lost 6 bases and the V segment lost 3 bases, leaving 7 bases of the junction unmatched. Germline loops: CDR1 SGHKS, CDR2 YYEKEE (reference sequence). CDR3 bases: TGTGCCAGCAGCTCGCTAGCGGGAGGGCCGCTCGAGCAGTACTTC. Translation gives CASSSLAGGPLEQYF. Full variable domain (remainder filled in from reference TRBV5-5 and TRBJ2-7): DAGVTQSPTHLIKTRGQQVTLRCSPISGHKSVSWYQQVLGQGPQFIFQYYEKEERGRGNFPDRFSARQFPNYSSELNVNALLLGDSALYLCASSSLAGGPLEQYFGPGTRLTVT.

The CDR3, as DNA: TGTGCCAGCAGCGTAGGGACCCCCTTGAGTGAGCAGTACTTC. Protein sequence: CASSVGTPLSEQYF. V is TRBV9 and J is TRBJ2-7; D is undetermined. CDR1 and CDR2 from the germline V gene are SGDLS and YYNGEE. Trimming removed 0 bases at V and 7 bases at J, with 14 bases between. CDR3 size: 14 residues.

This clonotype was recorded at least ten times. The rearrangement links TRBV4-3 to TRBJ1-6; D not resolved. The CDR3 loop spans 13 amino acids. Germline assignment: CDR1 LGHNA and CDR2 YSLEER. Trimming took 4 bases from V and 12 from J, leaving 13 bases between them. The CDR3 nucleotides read TGCGCCAGCAGCCTCTCGAAGTGGGAACCCCTCCACTTT. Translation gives CASSLSKWEPLHF.

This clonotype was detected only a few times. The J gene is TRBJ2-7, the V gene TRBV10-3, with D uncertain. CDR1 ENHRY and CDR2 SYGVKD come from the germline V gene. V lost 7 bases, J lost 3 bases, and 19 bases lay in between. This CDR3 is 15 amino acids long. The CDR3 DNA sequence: TGTGCCATCACCGACGGCCTCAGGAATAACTACGAGCAGTACTTC. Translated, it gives CAITDGLRNNYEQYF.

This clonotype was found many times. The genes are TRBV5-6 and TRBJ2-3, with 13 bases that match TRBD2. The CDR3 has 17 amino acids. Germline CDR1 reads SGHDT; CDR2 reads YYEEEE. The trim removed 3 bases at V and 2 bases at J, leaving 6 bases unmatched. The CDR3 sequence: CASSWKTSGGPTDTQYF. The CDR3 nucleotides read TGTGCCAGCAGCTGGAAGACTAGCGGGGGGCCCACAGATACGCAGTATTTT.